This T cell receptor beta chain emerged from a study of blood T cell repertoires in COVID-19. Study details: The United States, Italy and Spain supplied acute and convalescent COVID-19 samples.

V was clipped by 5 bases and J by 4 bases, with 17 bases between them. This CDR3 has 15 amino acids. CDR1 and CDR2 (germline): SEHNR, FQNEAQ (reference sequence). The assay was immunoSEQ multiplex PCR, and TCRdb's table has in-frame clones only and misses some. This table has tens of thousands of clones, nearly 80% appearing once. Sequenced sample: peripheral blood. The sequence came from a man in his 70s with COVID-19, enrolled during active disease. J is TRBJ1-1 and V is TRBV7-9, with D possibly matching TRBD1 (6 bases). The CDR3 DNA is TGTGCCAGCAGCGCAACACAGGGAGGGGGCACTGAAGCTTTCTTT. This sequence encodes CASSATQGGGTEAFF. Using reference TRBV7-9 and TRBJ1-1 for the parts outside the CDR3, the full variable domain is DTGVSQNPRHKITKRGQNVTFRCDPISEHNRLYWYRQTLGQGPEFLTYFQNEAQLEKSRLLSDRFSAERPKGSFSTLEIQRTEQGDSAMYLCASSATQGGGTEAFFGQGTRLTVV.